This T cell receptor beta chain was recovered during a study of cytomegalovirus exposure and HLA in healthy donors (dated 2017 in TCRdb). Background for the entire study: An earlier analysis of fewer than 750 of the donors reported around 280 Gb of sequence data and 117 million unique TCR beta sequences obtained from about 200 million T cells. Roughly 5 DR-DQ haplotypes were handled as single units for association and clustering, since linkage in the cohort was strong. About 300 gigabases of sequencing data and some 85 million unique TCR sequences were included in an early release covering around 600 HLA-typed donors. Every repertoire in the discovery cohort had been generated on one and the same sequencing platform. Rather than using new phenotypic data, the later analysis identified candidate immune exposures from TCR beta sequences and from how often those sequences occurred across donors. The number of typed donors differed by locus: roughly 629-630 for A, B, C, DRB1 and DQB1; 522 for DQA1; roughly 600 for DPA1; and roughly 450 for DPB1. A later analysis re-analyzed previously published TCR beta repertoires from roughly 630 donors and added high-resolution HLA genotyping to study TCR occurrence patterns. Class I and class II HLA loci were covered by the typing at four-digit resolution. The study aimed to test whether signatures of past pathogen exposure could be identified by cataloging public T cell receptors. Besides the first cohort of roughly 700 subjects, a separate validation cohort made up of roughly 120 different subjects was used. To predict cytomegalovirus infection status, the study combined high-throughput TCR immunosequencing, statistical association of individual TCRs with disease status, and machine learning. Donor age, sex, ethnicity and CMV serostatus were compiled alongside the repertoire data. Among the roughly 390 genotyped donors, more than 70% belonged to the genetic ancestry cluster associated with self-reported Caucasian donors. A later genetic analysis used genome-wide SNP genotypes for about 60% of the roughly 700 donors, treating that subset as a discovery cohort. The study profiled the T cell repertoires of some 610 subjects by immunosequencing and related them to cytomegalovirus serostatus. To decide whether each TCR beta V gene segment behaved as functional or pseudogenic, an earlier analysis of some 600 of the donors relied on high-throughput TCR beta sequencing. Across around 400 genotyped donors of the cohort, an average of roughly 250,000 unique TCR beta nucleotide sequences per donor were sequenced, and 15% to 20% of those sequences were non-productive. Overall study results and their limits: Linkage disequilibrium might explain the correlated functional status among segregating V segments, but an unknown experimental factor could not be ruled out. A later analysis found that TCR association rates varied across HLA loci, with DRB1 alleles showing the most associated TCRs and HLA-C alleles the fewest. The sequencing pipeline was judged likely to have produced a cluster of highly shared sequence variants as a technical artifact. A further reported finding was that TCR beta sequences accurately predicted the HLA-A and HLA-B alleles for most subjects in the first cohort. A few of the identified cytomegalovirus-associated TCR beta chains were confirmed in vitro to be specific for cytomegalovirus antigens. In the study, around 150 TCR beta chains were listed as associated with cytomegalovirus. A later analysis found that HLA-associated TCR beta chains were more clonally expanded and had lower generation probabilities than equally common non-associated chains. Because counts were too low, roughly 16 rarely observed V segments, including chromosome 9 orphons, were left out of the earlier analysis of over 550 of the donors. A later genetic analysis reported fewer N-insertions in productive TCRs among donors in an Asian-associated ancestry cluster than the approximately 670-donor mean. Roughly uniform sequencing depth across donors was assumed in presence/absence analyses, although this assumption may not hold. V-gene and J-gene trimming of TCR beta chains was associated with a missense DCLRE1C variant in a later genetic analysis, and the association was replicated in an independent cohort. Most TCR sequences were seen in very few donors, while some public TCRs were found in many individuals. Because HLA typing was unavailable for some donors at each locus, only the typed subset was used in association tests. The cohort was sequenced for TCR beta chains only, and without alpha or paired-chain data the features that could be detected were limited. Several of the top co-occurrence clusters appeared to be linked to parvovirus B19, influenza, CMV and Epstein-Barr virus, according to a later analysis. At a false discovery rate of 0.05, a later analysis linked about 17,000 TCR beta sequences to specific HLA alleles. Strong co-occurrence of HLA alleles, especially DR and DQ, made assigning TCR associations to individual alleles difficult. The classifier was reported to diagnose cytomegalovirus status with high specificity and sensitivity in both the original cohort and the validation cohort. Broadly in line with IMGT annotations, most TCR beta V segments showed up in productive rearrangements about 87% or about 30% of the time in an earlier analysis of several hundred of the donors. It was suggested by the authors that the approach could potentially be generalized to other disease states and immunological phenotypes. The 87-base-pair reads could not distinguish some IMGT-functional V segments, including TRBV6-2 and TRBV6-3, so those segments were excluded. A later analysis found that most CMV-associated TCR beta chains appeared HLA-restricted, with HLA associations seemingly driven largely by CMV exposure. Immune exposure information for the cohort was limited to CMV serostatus.

As regards this clone: The clone's antigen remains unknown. Base qualities are missing; no much larger clone stands one base away.

As encoded in the germline V gene (reference sequence), CDR1 is SEHNR while CDR2 is FQNEAQ. Reading from cysteine to phenylalanine, the CDR3 counts 18 amino acids. Left in the record is the CDR3 DNA by itself, 54 bases read in frame from the first base. V is clipped by 1 base and J by 8 bases, and the sequence between their germline boundaries is 24 bases long. The cohort was made up of 500 to 850 healthy bone marrow donors. At the time of sampling, all cohort members were nominally healthy, though unrecorded immune exposures were likely present. The donor tested CMV seropositive and was one of the 289 seropositive cohort members. A peripheral blood sample was provided by each donor, and peripheral blood mononuclear cells were used for TCR beta sequencing. The Qiagen DNeasy Blood Extraction Kit was used to extract genomic DNA from the blood cell samples. The library was generated by the immunoSEQ multiplex PCR assay. A mixture of 60 forward primers for TCR Vbeta segments and 13 reverse primers for TCR Jbeta segments was used in the multiplex PCR. The CDR3 region of rearranged TCR beta genes was amplified from genomic DNA by a multiplex PCR assay. The amplified TCR beta libraries were sequenced on the Illumina HiSeq System as 87-base-pair reads. Regarding the original processing steps: A later analysis counted some 74 million unique TCR beta chains across the 666 repertoires, and approximately 11 million of these chains were shared by at least two donors. A nearest-neighbor algorithm error-corrected the raw reads and collapsed the reads into unique sequences, merging closely related sequences to remove PCR and sequencing errors. Alignment of CDR3 sequences to IMGT reference sequences was used to assign V, D and J gene segments. For a sequence to be retained, at least a six-nucleotide match to both a V gene segment and a J gene segment was required. Rearrangements were called productive when the CDR3 lacked stop codons and stayed in frame with V and J; all others were non-productive. CDR3 was defined by IMGT convention, running from the second conserved V-encoded cysteine to the conserved J-encoded phenylalanine. In an earlier analysis of more than 550 of the donors, sequences lacking an unambiguous match to a single V gene segment were excluded. In an earlier analysis of more than 500 of the donors, a V segment was called functional when productive rearrangements were above 56.7%, and segregating when the standard deviation between donors exceeded 5%. A statistical classification framework was built for diagnosing cytomegalovirus status from the catalog of TCR beta chain sequences. V and J gene assignment, in a later analysis, came from comparing TCR nucleotide sequences with IMGT/GENE-DB human TR gene sequences. The TCRdist pipeline was used in a later analysis to assign CDR3 sequences and most-parsimonious VDJ recombination scenarios. In a later analysis, each TCR beta chain was defined by its CDR3 amino acid sequence together with its V-gene family, and reads lacking a unique V-gene family were excluded. In a later analysis, some 600 highly shared, low-generation-probability nucleotide sequences were removed to address suspected cross-contamination and a sequencing artifact. A later analysis calculated a clonal expansion index for each public chain from normalized within-repertoire ranks of inferred template counts. Generation probabilities in a later analysis came from a VDJ recombination model fitted to out-of-frame rearrangements, and those results were checked against IGoR. A later analysis scored TCR-TCR, TCR-HLA and TCR-CMV co-occurrence with hypergeometric tests, applying a repertoire-size bias correction to TCR pairs. False discovery rates were estimated in a later analysis by permuting HLA or CMV assignments 20 times. In a later analysis, co-occurring TCRs were grouped using DBSCAN, and TCRdist sequence similarity was added for clustering within HLA-allele-positive subsets. For co-occurrence clustering, repertoires with fewer than 30,000 or more than 120,000 public chains were excluded, along with four or five repertoires with anomalous nucleotide sharing. The clones in this table, taken by TCRdb from immuneACCESS, are in-frame only. Not every clone is retained; where verified, under half of the shortfall comes from an unresolved V gene, and the cause of the rest is unknown. V and J calls and clone size are those listed in that table; D and trimming were worked out from the DNA. For this sample there are tens of thousands of clones; roughly two thirds appear just once. Jointly, the top ten make up under 7.5% of the sample.

Material for sequencing was PBMCs. The V and J segments used are TRBV7-9 and TRBJ2-1, with TRBD1 tentatively as D gene (8 bases match). The source is a woman aged 45-60 years in good health and CMV-seropositive. The CDR3 protein is CASSLEVFGHRGGYEQFF. In nucleotides, the sequence is TGTGCCAGCAGCTTAGAGGTGTTCGGGCACAGGGGGGGCTATGAGCAGTTCTTC.